The sequence of this T cell receptor beta chain was determined in a study of cytomegalovirus exposure and HLA in healthy donors (dated by TCRdb to the late 2010s). With respect to the entire study: In an earlier analysis of some 550 of the donors, around 290 Gb of sequence data and 90 million to 130 million unique TCR beta sequences from some 170 million T cells were reported. The study used immunosequencing to profile the T cell repertoires of 600 to 850 subjects and linked those repertoires to cytomegalovirus serostatus. Class I and class II HLA loci were covered by the typing at four-digit resolution. To study patterns of TCR occurrence, a later analysis re-analyzed previously published TCR beta repertoires from 700 or so donors and added high-resolution HLA genotyping. The number of donors typed differed by locus, with about 629-630 for A, B, C, DRB1 and DQB1, around 500 for DQA1, 600 to 610 for DPA1, and around 460 for DPB1. Rather than using new phenotypic data, the later analysis identified candidate immune exposures from TCR beta sequences and from how often those sequences occurred across donors. To predict cytomegalovirus infection status, the study brought together high-throughput TCR immunosequencing, statistical association of individual TCRs with disease status, and machine learning. A separate validation cohort of roughly 110 different subjects was used in addition to the approximately 640-subject first cohort. Roughly 300 gigabases of sequencing data and 91 million or so unique TCR sequences made up an early release that covered several hundred HLA-typed donors. All discovery cohort repertoires had been generated using a single sequencing platform. An earlier analysis of approximately 580 of the donors used high-throughput TCR beta sequencing to judge whether each TCR beta V gene segment behaved as functional or pseudogenic. A later genetic analysis used genome-wide SNP genotypes for about 60% of the roughly 670 donors, treating that subset as a discovery cohort. Roughly five DR-DQ haplotypes were treated as single units for association and clustering because of strong linkage in the cohort. The aim of the study was to test whether cataloging public T cell receptors could identify signatures of past pathogen exposure. The genetic ancestry cluster associated with self-reported Caucasian donors included about 84% of the 398 genotyped donors. On average, around 240,000 unique TCR beta nucleotide sequences were sequenced per donor among about 400 genotyped donors of the cohort, with about 17% of those sequences being non-productive. Donor age, sex, ethnicity and CMV serostatus were compiled alongside the repertoire data.

The study at large found these results: The presence/absence analyses assumed that sequencing depth was roughly uniform across donors, and that assumption may not be true. Around 16 rarely observed V segments, including chromosome 9 orphons, were excluded from the earlier analysis of several hundred of the donors because counts were too low. A later analysis found that TCR association rates varied across HLA loci, with DRB1 alleles showing the most associated TCRs and HLA-C alleles the fewest. In an earlier analysis of approximately 600 of the donors, most TCR beta V segments were observed in productive rearrangements about 90% or about 30% of the time, broadly matching IMGT annotations. Most TCR sequences were seen in very few donors, while some public TCRs were found in many individuals. The classifier was reported to diagnose cytomegalovirus status with high specificity and sensitivity in both the original cohort and the validation cohort. HLA typing was unavailable for some donors at each locus, so association tests used only the typed subset. Linkage disequilibrium might explain the correlated functional status among segregating V segments, but an unknown experimental factor could not be excluded. A group of highly shared sequence variants was considered likely to be a technical artifact of the sequencing pipeline. Some IMGT-functional V segments, including TRBV6-2 and TRBV6-3, could not be distinguished by the 87-base-pair reads and were therefore excluded. In this cohort, only TCR beta chains were sequenced, and detectable features were limited by the absence of alpha or paired-chain data. Immune exposure information for the cohort was limited to CMV serostatus. The study listed 150 to 200 TCR beta chains as associated with cytomegalovirus. In vitro tests confirmed that a few of the cytomegalovirus-associated TCR beta chains recognize cytomegalovirus antigens. Compared with the roughly 710-donor mean, donors in an Asian-associated ancestry cluster had fewer N-insertions in productive TCRs, according to a later genetic analysis. A later genetic analysis associated a missense DCLRE1C variant with V-gene and J-gene trimming of TCR beta chains, and an independent cohort replicated the association. When HLA alleles, especially DR and DQ, strongly co-occurred, TCR associations were difficult to assign to individual alleles. In a later analysis, HLA-associated TCR beta chains were found to be more clonally expanded and to have lower generation probabilities than equally common non-associated chains. A later analysis found that most CMV-associated TCR beta chains appeared HLA-restricted, with HLA associations seemingly driven largely by CMV exposure. The authors suggested that the approach could potentially be extended to other disease states and immunological phenotypes. Specific HLA alleles were associated with around 18,000 TCR beta sequences at a false discovery rate of 0.05 in a later analysis. In a later analysis, several top co-occurrence clusters were reported to appear linked to parvovirus B19, influenza, CMV and Epstein-Barr virus. A further reported finding was that TCR beta sequences accurately predicted the HLA-A and HLA-B alleles for most subjects in the first cohort.

Libraries were built with the immunoSEQ multiplex PCR assay. For the multiplex PCR, a mixture combining 60 forward primers for TCR Vbeta segments and 13 reverse primers for TCR Jbeta segments was used. A multiplex PCR assay on genomic DNA amplified the CDR3 region of rearranged TCR beta genes. On the Illumina HiSeq System, the amplified TCR beta libraries were sequenced as 87-base-pair reads. Turning to the authors' computational methods: Across the 600 to 700 repertoires, a later analysis counted about 81 million unique TCR beta chains, around 10 million of which were shared by at least two donors. Raw reads were error-corrected and collapsed into unique sequences with a nearest-neighbor algorithm that merged closely related sequences to remove PCR and sequencing errors. Alignment of CDR3 sequences to IMGT reference sequences was used to assign V, D and J gene segments. For a sequence to be retained, a match of at least six nucleotides to both a V gene segment and a J gene segment was required. Rearrangements were called productive when the CDR3 lacked stop codons and stayed in frame with V and J; all others were non-productive. Following IMGT convention, CDR3 was defined as the stretch from the second conserved V-encoded cysteine to the conserved J-encoded phenylalanine. In an earlier analysis of around 640 of the donors, sequences lacking an unambiguous match to a single V gene segment were excluded. An earlier analysis of 587 of the donors called V segments functional above 56.7% productive rearrangements and segregating when the between-donor standard deviation exceeded 5%. A statistical classification framework was developed to diagnose cytomegalovirus status using the catalog of TCR beta chain sequences. V and J gene assignment, in a later analysis, came from comparing TCR nucleotide sequences with IMGT/GENE-DB human TR gene sequences. The TCRdist pipeline was used in a later analysis to assign CDR3 sequences and most-parsimonious VDJ recombination scenarios. A later analysis defined each TCR beta chain by its CDR3 amino acid sequence plus V-gene family, and excluded reads lacking a unique V-gene family. As a way to deal with suspected cross-contamination and a sequencing artifact, a later analysis dropped 450 to 600 nucleotide sequences that were highly shared and had low generation probability. For each public chain, a later analysis derived a clonal expansion index from normalized ranks of inferred template counts within each repertoire. Generation probabilities in a later analysis came from a VDJ recombination model fitted to out-of-frame rearrangements, and those results were checked against IGoR. In a later analysis, TCR-TCR, TCR-HLA and TCR-CMV co-occurrence was scored with hypergeometric tests, and a repertoire-size bias correction was applied to TCR pairs. In a later analysis, false discovery rates were estimated by permuting HLA or CMV assignments 20 times. A later analysis grouped co-occurring TCRs with DBSCAN, adding TCRdist sequence similarity when clustering within HLA-allele-positive subsets. For co-occurrence clustering, repertoires with fewer than 30,000 or more than 120,000 public chains were excluded, along with about five repertoires with anomalous nucleotide sharing. TCRdb took this table from immuneACCESS and kept in-frame rearrangements with V and J called. Such tables lack part of the clones; where checked against another copy, unresolved V genes explain under half of the gap, and the rest is unexplained. The V and J calls and the clone size are those of that table, but D and trimming were determined from the DNA. The sample has around 62,000 clones on record, roughly 80% of them singletons. The ten largest clones add up to about 3.2% of the sample.

The cohort consisted of 600 to 700 healthy bone marrow donors. At the time of sampling, every cohort member was nominally healthy, though immune exposures that went unrecorded were likely present. The donor was CMV seronegative and was included in the group of under 450 seronegative cohort members. Every donor gave a peripheral blood sample, and the peripheral blood mononuclear cells from that sample were used for TCR beta sequencing. The Qiagen DNeasy Blood Extraction Kit was used to extract genomic DNA from the blood cell samples. Spanning cysteine to phenylalanine, the CDR3 consists of 12 amino acids. Just CDR3 DNA is preserved here, 36 bases in frame from base 1. CDR1 MNHEY and CDR2 SVGAGI were looked up in the germline V gene. Trimming at the junction amounts to 10 bases on V and 4 bases on J, and the germline ends lie 11 bases apart. Only a few counts were recorded for this clone. Its antigen specificity is not known. Base-call qualities are not available, and no considerably larger clone is one nucleotide away.

Material: PBMCs. The sequence was collected from a woman under 40 in good health and CMV-seronegative. In this chain, TRBV6-5 is recombined with TRBJ2-1, with TRBD1 tentatively as D gene (6 bases match). The nucleotide sequence is given as TGTGCCACCGCGGACAGATACAATGAGCAGTTCTTC. This yields the protein CATADRYNEQFF.